This TCR beta chain was obtained from a study of CD8 T cells in ankylosing spondylitis. This clonotype was recorded many times. Trimming removed 4 bases at V and 7 bases at J, with 17 bases between. Germline loops: CDR1 SGHRS, CDR2 YFSETQ. This CDR3 region has 14 residues. Quantitative barcoded 5'-RACE was used to prepare TCR beta libraries. Using its own MiXCR run on the 5' RACE reads, TCRdb lists one record per CDR3 protein. In the table there are about 130,000 distinct CDR3 sequences, about an eighth of which are singletons. The sequence came from a female donor with ankylosing spondylitis or in good health (not recorded which). The sequenced sample consisted of blood, either unsorted or a sorted T cell fraction (not recorded which). J is TRBJ1-1 and V is TRBV5-1; tentatively, D is TRBD1 (6 bases). The CDR3 is CASSQTGPEGEAFF. The CDR3 DNA reads TGCGCCAGCAGCCAGACAGGCCCCGAAGGTGAAGCTTTCTTT.